This T cell receptor beta chain was identified during a study of preoperative IRX-2 immunotherapy in early breast cancer (dated by TCRdb to about 2019). What the treatment or condition label conveys for this sample: preoperative locoregional IRX-2 cytokine immunotherapy. The samples were obtained from a phase Ib study that tested preoperative, locoregional IRX-2 cytokine immunotherapy designed to prime immune responses. Patients with early-stage breast cancer who were given IRX-2 before surgery served as donors. The library was obtained by the immunoSEQ multiplex PCR assay. TCRdb carries this immuneACCESS record with in-frame sequences only. Its versions omit some clonotypes, under half of them owing to an unresolved V gene in the studies checked, with the rest unexplained. The sample table records 35,000 to 55,000 clones; about 95% of these occur just once. The top ten hold more than 1.5% of the sample.

Regarding this clone: Its binding antigen is unknown. No much larger clone is present one base from it, and per-base qualities are unavailable.

The sequence was obtained from a human donor with breast cancer. The sample consisted of tumor tissue, taken after IRX-2 immunotherapy.

The CDR3 has the sequence CASSHDGGNQPQHF. Read as DNA, the sequence is TGCGCCAGCAGCCACGACGGGGGGAATCAGCCCCAGCATTTT. This chain is built from TRBV5-1 and TRBJ1-5; the D region possibly corresponds to TRBD1 (5 bases align). V and J are truncated by 4 bases and 4 bases respectively, leaving an intervening sequence of 12 bases. Reading from cysteine to phenylalanine, the CDR3 counts 14 amino acids. The CDR3 DNA has 42 bases and is translated from base 1. Per the germline V gene, SGHRS is the CDR1 and YFSETQ is the CDR2.